This TCR beta chain was documented in a study of regulatory T cells in long-lasting Graves disease. Assembly of TCR beta libraries relied on iRepertoire HTBI primers together with Arm-PCR of CDR3 regions. TCRdb ran MiXCR on the multiplex PCR reads and lists one entry per CDR3 protein. The sample has roughly 420,000 distinct CDR3 sequences; around 13% are singletons. The time point here: newly diagnosed GD, antithyroid drugs for less than 3 months. PBMC-derived RNA was used for the TCR library. A peripheral blood sample, roughly 8.7 milliliters in volume, was drawn into EDTA tubes. Turning to this clonotype: This may be a read error: a much more frequent sequence differs by one nucleotide.

These data also formed part of another study, on T cells in Graves' hyperthyroidism and ophthalmopathy. This second study says: Stable Graves' hyperthyroidism denoted no ophthalmopathy progression over 18 months.

The source of this sequence is a woman between 45 and 60 years old with Graves disease. The material sequenced was peripheral blood mononuclear cells (PBMCs), taken at new diagnosis, from a patient treated with antithyroid drugs.

The CDR3 DNA is TGTGCCAGCAGCTTTTTAAACACTCCAAGCACTGAAGCTTTCTTT. Its translation is CASSFLNTPSTEAFF. The V call is TRBV5-5, the J call TRBJ1-1; unclear D gene. The CDR3 has 15 amino acids. V was trimmed by 2 bases and J by 4 bases, leaving 15 bases between them. CDR1 is SGHKS, CDR2 YYEKEE, per germline (reference sequence).